This record concerns one T cell receptor (beta chain) sequence. Two oligonucleotides, mixed equimolar, formed the beta constant-region primer covering TRBC1 and TRBC2. From the UMI-ligation and nested PCR reads, TCRdb called clonotypes with MiXCR, one entry per CDR3 protein. The repertoire holds 81,000 or so distinct CDR3 sequences, more than 6.5% seen once, with around 1.5% in the top ten. The V gene's germline CDR1 is LNHDA and CDR2 SQIVND (reference sequence). The CDR3 is 16 residues long. J gave up 1 base and V 3 bases, and 7 bases lay outside the gene matches. This specimen belongs to a study of naive and memory T cell subsets.

The sequenced sample was central memory CD4+ T cells from blood. The chain joins TRBV19 to TRBJ2-7; 9 bases match TRBD1. This receptor was taken from a human donor in good health. CDR3 DNA: TGTGCCAGTAGTATCTCCGGGACAGGGTTGTCCTACGAGCAGTACTTC. Encoded protein: CASSISGTGLSYEQYF.